This T cell receptor (beta chain) originates from a study of OX40 agonist ivuxolimab in advanced cancers. Study in general: Partial responses were achieved by three patients, of whom one had hepatocellular carcinoma and two had cutaneous melanoma.

Only in-frame clones appear in the TCRdb table, and some are missing; sequencing was by immunoSEQ multiplex PCR. The table has about 49,000 clones, about 95% seen once. This CDR3 has 14 residues. Between the trimmed V and J ends, which lost 0 bases and 3 bases, there was a span of 6 bases. The germline V gene has CDR1 MNHEY and CDR2 SVGAGI. Study-wide points: Antigen specificity was not determined for the expanded peripheral T cells. Compared with others, partial responders at 0.1-3.0 mg/kg displayed clonal expansion among the lowest.

As concerns this clone: The antigen remains undetermined.

The chain combines TRBV6-5 with TRBJ2-1; no definite D call. The TCR comes from an adult with an advanced solid tumor such as melanoma, head and neck, liver or kidney cancer. Sequencing used CD4+ or CD8+ T cells sorted from blood, obtained in a trial of the OX40 agonist ivuxolimab. The CDR3 sequence is CASSYSGGYNEQFF. The CDR3 coding sequence is TGTGCCAGCAGTTACTCGGGCGGCTACAATGAGCAGTTCTTC.